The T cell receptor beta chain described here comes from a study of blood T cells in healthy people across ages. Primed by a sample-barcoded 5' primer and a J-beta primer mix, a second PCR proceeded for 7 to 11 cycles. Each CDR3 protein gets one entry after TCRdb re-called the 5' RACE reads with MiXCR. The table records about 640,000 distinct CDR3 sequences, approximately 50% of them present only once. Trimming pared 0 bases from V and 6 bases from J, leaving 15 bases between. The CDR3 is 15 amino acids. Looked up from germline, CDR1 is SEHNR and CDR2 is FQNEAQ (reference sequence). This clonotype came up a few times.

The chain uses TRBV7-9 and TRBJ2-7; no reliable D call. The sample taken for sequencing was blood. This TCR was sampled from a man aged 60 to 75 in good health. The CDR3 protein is CASSLAQPHHSEQYF. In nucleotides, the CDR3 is TGTGCCAGCAGCTTAGCGCAGCCCCATCATTCCGAGCAGTACTTC.